This TCR beta chain originates from a study of blood T cell repertoires in COVID-19 (dated by TCRdb to 2018 to 2021). About the investigation overall: Samples covering the acute and convalescent phases of COVID-19 were provided by collaborators in the United States, Italy and Spain. The repertoires were made available in a free public database intended to serve as a resource for research on the immune response to SARS-CoV-2. The material from the prospective study consisted of cDNA or gDNA derived from T cells, B-cell-depleted T cells, or PBMCs. Deeply sampled blood TCRbeta repertoires from subjects exposed to, actively infected with, or recovered from COVID-19 were included in the dataset. Where available, HLA class I and class II types were taken from metadata supplied by the sample provider and were not determined by assay-based typing. Samples came from the ongoing ImmuneRACE study (first 160 participants) plus 1,254 subjects from 6 global collaborators. Sample metadata almost always included a de-identified subject ID, COVID-19 status, age in years and sex.

What the authors observed across the whole study: The amount of clinical and demographic metadata varied by source and participant and was provided uncurated.

Collaborating institutions collected whole blood in K2EDTA tubes following their own protocols. For TCRbeta analysis, collaborator samples were shipped as frozen whole blood, as isolated PBMCs, or as DNA extracted from either sample type. TCRbeta CDR3 regions were amplified from genomic DNA using the immunoSEQ Assay, a bias-controlled multiplex PCR. From the authors' description of their analysis: Nucleated cell counts per sample were estimated from amplification of reference gene primers within the assay. To quantify the absolute abundance of each unique TCRbeta CDR3 rearrangement, sequence reads were collapsed and filtered. For each sample, productive Simpson clonality was calculated as the square root of Simpson's diversity index over productive rearrangements. Sourced from immuneACCESS, this table was stored by TCRdb with only in-frame sequences that have V and J called. A share of the clones is absent; for the studies checked, an unresolved V gene accounts for under half, and the remainder has no known explanation. The DNA was the basis for D and trimming; V, J and clone size are from that table. The sample yields about 110,000 clones; approximately 81% were counted once. Clones ranked in the top ten supply 1.3% to 1.5% of the sample.

On this clone itself: Its antigen remains undetermined. The input lacks base qualities; no much larger clone sits a single base away.

The CDR3 sequence holds 16 residues, the cysteine and phenylalanine included. Only the CDR3 region is kept as DNA, spanning 48 bases read in frame from base 1. For this chain, trimming is 4 bases at the V end and 7 bases at the J end, and the number of junction bases without a gene match is 12. CDR1 and CDR2 were assigned from the germline V gene as MGHRA and YSYEKL. The sequence joins TRBV4-1 to TRBJ1-1, and TRBD1 matches 10 of the central bases. Source material: peripheral blood. This clonotype was obtained from a man aged 35-49 years with acute or convalescent COVID-19. DNA sequence: TGCGCCAGCAGCCGGCCGGGACAGGGGATTGGGAATGAAGCTTTCTTT. Its coded protein is CASSRPGQGIGNEAFF.